What follows are 5 T cell receptor beta chains derived from one specimen sequenced in a study of early T cells in non-severe SARS-CoV-2 infection. Each CDR3 protein gets one entry after TCRdb re-called the 5' RACE reads with MiXCR. Among 15,000 to 25,000 distinct CDR3 sequences, around 4.4% were seen once, and the ten largest hold under 8.5%. What was sequenced was whole blood. The receptors originated from an adult who was a healthcare worker with PCR-confirmed SARS-CoV-2 infection or an uninfected control (not recorded which).

This clonotype was recorded at least ten times. The chain links TRBV7-9 to TRBJ1-1, with TRBD1 identical over 7 bases. The J segment lost 6 bases and the V segment lost 0 bases, leaving 4 bases of the junction unmatched. The CDR3 has 14 residues. Germline V gene sequence: CDR1 SEHNR, CDR2 FQNEAQ (reference sequence). The CDR3 DNA sequence: TGTGCCAGCAGCTTAGCAGACAGGGCCTCTGAAGCTTTCTTT. Translation gives CASSLADRASEAFF.

The chain links TRBV20-1 to TRBJ1-4; D is possibly TRBD1 (6 bases). Germline assignment: CDR1 DFQATT and CDR2 SNEGSKA (reference sequence). CDR3 length equals 13 residues. V was cut by 5 bases and J by 7 bases, with 14 bases left in between. CDR3 nucleotides: TGCAGTGCTCGACAGGATCCGCTTGAAAAACTGTTTTTT. Translation: CSARQDPLEKLFF.

This clonotype was detected ten times or more. The chain recombines TRBV15 with TRBJ1-1; a possible D gene is TRBD1 (5 bases). Germline CDR1 and CDR2: LNHNV and YYDKDF (reference sequence). The CDR3 has 16 residues. V lost 0 bases, J lost 8 bases, and 19 bases lay in between. CDR3 DNA: TGTGCCACCAGCAGAGATCGGGGATCAGCAGGGAGGGAAGCTTTCTTT. It specifies CATSRDRGSAGREAFF.

This clonotype has ten or more counts. This chain links TRBV7-8 with TRBJ2-7, with D unclear. Germline-derived CDR1 and CDR2 are SGHVS and FQNEAQ. CDR3 length: 13 amino acids. Trimming pared 7 bases from V and 3 bases from J, leaving 13 bases between. This CDR3 is CASNLVRGYEQYF. In DNA, the CDR3 is TGTGCCAGCAACTTGGTCCGAGGCTACGAGCAGTACTTC.

This clonotype was counted ten times or more. This sequence joins TRBV4-1 and TRBJ1-4, with 10 bases identical to TRBD1. The CDR3 has 16 amino acids. V shed 2 bases, J shed 6 bases, and the junction held 6 bases outside the gene matches. The germline gives CDR1 MGHRA, CDR2 YSYEKL. The CDR3 sequence: CASSQSWGQGYEKLFF. The DNA for the CDR3 is TGCGCCAGCAGCCAATCTTGGGGACAGGGGTATGAAAAACTGTTTTTT.